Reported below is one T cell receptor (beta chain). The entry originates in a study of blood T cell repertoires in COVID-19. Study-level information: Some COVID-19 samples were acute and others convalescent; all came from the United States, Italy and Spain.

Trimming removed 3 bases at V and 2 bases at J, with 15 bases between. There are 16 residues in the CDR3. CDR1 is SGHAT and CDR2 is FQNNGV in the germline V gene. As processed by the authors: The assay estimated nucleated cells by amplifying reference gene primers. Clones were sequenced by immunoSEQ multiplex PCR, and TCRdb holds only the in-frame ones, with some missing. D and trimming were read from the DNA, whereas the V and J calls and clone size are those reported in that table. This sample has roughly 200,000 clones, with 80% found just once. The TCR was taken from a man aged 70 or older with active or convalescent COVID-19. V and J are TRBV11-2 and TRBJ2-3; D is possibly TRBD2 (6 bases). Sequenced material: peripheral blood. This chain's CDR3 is CASSFPVAGNTDTQYF. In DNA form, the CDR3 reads TGTGCCAGCAGCTTCCCAGTTGCGGGGAACACAGATACGCAGTATTTT.